Following are 18 T cell receptor beta chains from one sample sequenced in a study of blood T cell repertoires in COVID-19. Data came from immunoSEQ multiplex PCR; TCRdb stores just in-frame clones and leaves some out. The sample yields roughly 80,000 clones, 88% seen once. Sequencing was performed on peripheral blood. All receptors come from a man over 45 with active COVID-19.

The chain joins TRBV4-2 to TRBJ1-5; D not certain. The germline gives CDR1 LGHNA, CDR2 YNFKEQ. With 5 bases removed from V and 2 bases from J, the gap between germline ends came to 10 bases. This CDR3 comprises 14 residues. The CDR3 loop is CASSGQLGNQPQHF. The CDR3 region has the DNA TGTGCCAGCAGCGGTCAGTTGGGCAATCAGCCCCAGCATTTT.

This chain uses TRBV11-2 with TRBJ1-5; the D is unclear. CDR3 length: 13 amino acids. From germline, CDR1 is SGHAT and CDR2 FQNNGV. V shed 1 base and J shed 9 bases, with 10 bases lying between them. CDR3 coding DNA: TGTGCCAGCAGCTTAGGCCGCGATCTGCCCCAGCATTTT. This sequence encodes CASSLGRDLPQHF.

V usage is TRBV5-1 and J usage is TRBJ2-7; 10 bases line up with TRBD2. With 4 bases clipped from V and 0 bases from J, the junction kept 7 bases outside the gene matches. The length of the CDR3 is 16 residues. The V gene's germline CDR1 is SGHRS and CDR2 YFSETQ. In nucleotides, the CDR3 is TGCGCCAGCAGCCCGGGACTAGCGATTGTCTCCTACGAGCAGTACTTC. Protein sequence: CASSPGLAIVSYEQYF.

The chain employs TRBV7-2 and TRBJ2-2, with 12 bases matching TRBD2. CDR3 size: 18 residues. The germline V gene encodes CDR1 SGHTA and CDR2 FQGNSA. The trim removed 5 bases at V and 3 bases at J, leaving 10 bases unmatched. CDR3 residues: CASSPTRTSGDYTGELFF. The CDR3 DNA reads as TGTGCCAGCAGCCCGACGAGGACTAGCGGGGATTACACCGGGGAGCTGTTTTTT.

The chain couples TRBV28 to TRBJ1-6; D is undetermined. The V and J ends lost 8 bases and 9 bases respectively, with 11 bases between them. The germline V gene has CDR1 MDHEN and CDR2 SYDVKM. The CDR3 has 12 residues. The CDR3 region is CASGRLASPLHF. CDR3 coding DNA: TGTGCCAGCGGCCGATTGGCTTCACCCCTCCACTTT.

The V call is TRBV9, the J call TRBJ2-2; 12 bases align to TRBD2. CDR1 is SGDLS and CDR2 is YYNGEE in the germline V gene. With 4 bases clipped from V and 6 bases from J, the junction kept 7 bases outside the gene matches. CDR3 length equals 16 residues. Written as DNA, the CDR3 is TGTGCCAGCAGCCCCACTAGCGGGAGGAGGTCCGGGGAGCTGTTTTTT. Amino acid sequence: CASSPTSGRRSGELFF.

V usage is TRBV7-8 and J usage is TRBJ2-1; 8 bases agree with TRBD2. Losses at the gene ends were 9 bases for V and 3 bases for J; bases not matched to a gene: 13. The CDR3 is 16 residues long. The germline gives CDR1 SGHVS, CDR2 FQNEAQ. CDR3 nucleotides: TGTGCCAGTCTACAGGCGAGCGGGAGCGTCTACAATGAGCAGTTCTTC. As protein: CASLQASGSVYNEQFF.

The CDR3 sequence is CASSLSPTSGRVEQYF. In DNA form, the CDR3 reads TGTGCCAGCAGCTTGTCCCCCACTAGCGGGAGGGTCGAGCAGTACTTC. The V gene is TRBV7-2, the J gene TRBJ2-7; 13 bases align to TRBD2. J was trimmed by 6 bases and V by 3 bases; bases with no gene match: 8. Germline CDR1 SGHTA, CDR2 FQGNSA. The CDR3 loop spans 16 amino acids.

This clone has just one count. The gene calls are TRBV7-9 and TRBJ2-1; 13 positions agree with TRBD2. This CDR3 is 16 amino acids long. Germline V CDR1 and CDR2: SEHNR, FQNEAQ (reference sequence). The ends lost 6 bases at V and 8 bases at J; junction bases unmatched: 10. CDR3 loop: CASRRSGLAGEYEQFF. The CDR3 DNA reads TGTGCCAGCAGGCGAAGCGGACTAGCGGGAGAGTATGAGCAGTTCTTC.

The chain couples TRBV7-8 to TRBJ2-7, with D tentatively TRBD1 (5 bases). The germline V gene has CDR1 SGHVS and CDR2 FQNEAQ. Trimming shortened V by 5 bases and J by 4 bases, and 18 bases separated the two germline ends. The CDR3 has 15 amino acids. CDR3 loop: CASSRQSATRYEQYF. The CDR3 nucleotides are TGTGCCAGCAGCCGACAGTCCGCCACCCGTTACGAGCAGTACTTC.

The chain combines TRBV6-2 or TRBV6-3 with TRBJ1-4, with D possibly matching TRBD1 (6 bases). This CDR3 is 17 amino acids long. V was pared by 3 bases and J by 8 bases, with 22 bases between. Germline V gene lookup returns CDR1 MNHEY and CDR2 SVGEGT. DNA for the CDR3: TGTGCCAGCAGTTATGGTGGCGGGGGCGCAAGTCGGGAAAAACTGTTTTTT. Protein product: CASSYGGGGASREKLFF.

The chain carries TRBV29-1 and TRBJ1-2, with TRBD1 matching over 9 bases. The CDR3 length is 14 residues. Germline V lookup: CDR1 SQVTM, CDR2 ANQGSEA. V lost 0 bases, J lost 8 bases, and 7 bases stayed unmatched. CDR3 DNA: TGCAGCGTTGAAGACACACAGGGGGCTTGGGGCTACACCTTC. This encodes CSVEDTQGAWGYTF. Filled out from reference TRBV29-1 and TRBJ1-2, the complete variable domain reads SAVISQKPSRDICQRGTSLTIQCQVDSQVTMMFWYRQQPGQSLTLIATANQGSEATYESGFVIDKFPISRPNLTFSTLTVSNMSPEDSSIYLCSVEDTQGAWGYTFGSGTRLTVV.

This rearrangement joins TRBV5-4 to TRBJ2-7; D might be TRBD2 (6 bases). The CDR3 consists of 15 residues. Germline CDR1 SGHNT, CDR2 YYREEE (reference sequence). The V gene lost 2 bases and the J gene lost 3 bases, with 15 bases spanning the gap. The CDR3 is CASSFYGQGGYEQYF. CDR3 sequence (DNA): TGTGCCAGCAGCTTTTATGGGCAGGGAGGCTACGAGCAGTACTTC.

The table lists this clone with a count of one. J is TRBJ2-7 and V is TRBV6-2 or TRBV6-3; 9 nucleotides line up with TRBD1. Germline lookup yields CDR1 MNHEY and CDR2 SVGEGT. This CDR3 region has 15 residues. Germline trimming cut 2 bases from V and 12 bases from J; bases unmatched to any gene: 14. The CDR3 reads CASSYPRDRASKWYF. For the CDR3, the DNA is TGTGCCAGCAGTTACCCCCGGGACAGGGCCTCTAAGTGGTACTTC.

The V gene is TRBV4-3, the J gene TRBJ2-1; 12 nucleotides line up with TRBD2. The CDR3 contains 18 residues. Trimming cost V 0 bases and J 2 bases; bases outside gene matches: 5. Germline-derived CDR1 and CDR2 are LGHNA and YSLEER. Written as DNA, the CDR3 is TGCGCCAGCAGCCAAGATCCTAGACTAGCGGGGGCCTACAATGAGCAGTTCTTC. Protein product: CASSQDPRLAGAYNEQFF.

The count of this clone is one. The chain recombines TRBV6-5 with TRBJ2-2; the D gene is possibly TRBD1 (5 bases). The CDR3 runs to 15 residues. In germline, CDR1 is MNHEY, CDR2 SVGAGI. The V gene lost 2 bases and the J gene lost 7 bases, with 14 bases spanning the gap. The CDR3 nucleotides read TGTGCCAGCAGTTACACGCGACAGCTTTACGGGGAGCTGTTTTTT. Translating it yields CASSYTRQLYGELFF.

The chain uses TRBV19 and TRBJ2-5; 8 nucleotides align to TRBD2. The V gene end was trimmed by 8 bases and the J gene end by 0 bases; junction bases not matched to a gene: 5. The CDR3 loop spans 14 amino acids. Germline CDR1 is LNHDA and CDR2 is SQIVND (reference sequence). The CDR3 is CASASGLYQETQYF. The CDR3 DNA reads as TGTGCCAGTGCTAGCGGGCTGTACCAAGAGACCCAGTACTTC. Variable domain in full (rest from reference TRBV19 and TRBJ2-5): DGGITQSPKYLFRKEGQNVTLSCEQNLNHDAMYWYRQDPGQGLRLIYYSQIVNDFQKGDIAEGYSVSREKKESFPLTVTSAQKNPTAFYLCASASGLYQETQYFGPGTRLLVL.

The chain couples TRBV5-1 to TRBJ2-3, with 10 bases that match TRBD1. The CDR3 runs to 17 residues. The J segment lost 0 bases and the V segment lost 4 bases, leaving 8 bases of the junction unmatched. The germline gives CDR1 SGHRS, CDR2 YFSETQ. CDR3: CASSPPWTGGSTDTQYF. CDR3 nucleotide sequence: TGCGCCAGCAGCCCACCCTGGACAGGGGGTAGCACAGATACGCAGTATTTT.